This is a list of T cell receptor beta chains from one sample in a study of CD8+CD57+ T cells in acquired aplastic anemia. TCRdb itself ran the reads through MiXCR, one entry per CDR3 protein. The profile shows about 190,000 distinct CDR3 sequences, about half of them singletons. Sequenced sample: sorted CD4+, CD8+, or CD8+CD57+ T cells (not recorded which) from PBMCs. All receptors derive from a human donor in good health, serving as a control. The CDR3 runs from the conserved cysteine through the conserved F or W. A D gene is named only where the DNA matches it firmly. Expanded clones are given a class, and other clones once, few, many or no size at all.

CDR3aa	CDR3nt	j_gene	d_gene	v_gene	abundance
CASSPKSPPFTLEQYF	TGCGCCAGCAGCCCCAAGAGCCCCCCCTTTACTCTCGAGCAGTACTTC	TRBJ2-7	.	TRBV4-3	many
CASSIDRGANTEAFF	TGTGCCAGTAGTATCGACAGGGGAGCGAACACTGAAGCTTTCTTT	TRBJ1-1	TRBD1	TRBV19	.
CSAQGVTYEQYF	TGCAGTGCCCAGGGGGTAACCTACGAGCAGTACTTC	TRBJ2-7	TRBD1	TRBV20-1	.
CASSWGDRTNTEAFF	TGTGCCAGCAGTTGGGGTGACAGGACGAACACTGAAGCTTTCTTT	TRBJ1-1	.	TRBV10-3	once
CASSLDANSPLHF	TGTGCCAGCAGCTTAGATGCGAATTCACCCCTCCACTTT	TRBJ1-6	.	TRBV11-1	.
CATSVLDLYEQYF	TGTGCCACCAGTGTACTAGATTTATACGAGCAGTACTTC	TRBJ2-7	.	TRBV24-1	.
CASKKDSHSYEQYF	TGTGCCAGCAAGAAGGACAGCCATTCCTACGAGCAGTACTTC	TRBJ2-7	.	TRBV7-2	.
CASSPRLQTSTDTQYF	TGTGCCAGCAGCCCTAGACTGCAAACTAGCACAGATACGCAGTATTTT	TRBJ2-3	.	TRBV14	many
CSARVAGDTGELFF	TGCAGTGCTAGAGTAGCGGGTGACACCGGGGAGCTGTTTTTT	TRBJ2-2	TRBD2	TRBV20-1	.
CASSTRRTGTGGVTNEKLFF	TGTGCCAGTAGTACCCGGCGGACCGGGACAGGGGGCGTAACTAATGAAAAACTGTTTTTT	TRBJ1-4	TRBD1	TRBV19	.
CASSQLAGVDTQYF	TGTGCCAGCAGCCAACTAGCGGGGGTGGATACGCAGTATTTT	TRBJ2-3	TRBD2	TRBV3-1	many
CSARGDVSYEQYF	TGCAGTGCTAGGGGTGATGTCTCCTACGAGCAGTACTTC	TRBJ2-7	.	TRBV20-1	many
CATSRTSGTNTGELFF	TGTGCCACCAGTAGGACTAGCGGTACGAACACCGGGGAGCTGTTTTTT	TRBJ2-2	TRBD2	TRBV24-1	.
CATSGRTGGRGYTF	TGTGCCACCAGTGGTCGGACAGGGGGCCGCGGCTACACCTTC	TRBJ1-2	TRBD1	TRBV24-1	.
CASSVNRNGGYGYTF	TGTGCCAGTAGTGTCAACAGGAATGGTGGGTATGGCTACACCTTC	TRBJ1-2	.	TRBV19	.
CATSGLPTPQGKSSYNEQFF	TGTGCCACCAGTGGACTTCCAACCCCACAGGGCAAGAGCTCCTACAATGAGCAGTTCTTC	TRBJ2-1	.	TRBV24-1	many